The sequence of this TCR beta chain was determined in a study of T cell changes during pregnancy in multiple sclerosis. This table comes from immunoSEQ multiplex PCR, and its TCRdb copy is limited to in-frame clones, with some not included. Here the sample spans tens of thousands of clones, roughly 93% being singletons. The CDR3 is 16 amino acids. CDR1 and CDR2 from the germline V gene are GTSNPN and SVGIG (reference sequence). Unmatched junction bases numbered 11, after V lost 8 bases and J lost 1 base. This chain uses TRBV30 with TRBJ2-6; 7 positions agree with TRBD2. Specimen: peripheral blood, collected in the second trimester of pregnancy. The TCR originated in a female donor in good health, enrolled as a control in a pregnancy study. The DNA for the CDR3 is TGTGCCACCAGGGAGGGGTTTAGGTCTGGGGCCAACGTCCTGACTTTC. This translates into CATREGFRSGANVLTF.